The clone carrying this T cell receptor (beta chain) was detected many times. No antigen is known for it. TCRdb fed the reads into MiXCR, producing one record per CDR3 protein. The table shows roughly 990,000 distinct CDR3 sequences, with 30% to 40% occurring only once. The data derive from a study of T cell repertoires in cytomegalovirus infection. Study in general: It was recently identified HLA-C-restricted and well-studied HLA-B-restricted CMV epitopes that the study used. Matching HLA type, along with CMV infection, was indicated by public TCR beta signatures. General observations from the study: Carriers of CMV and the relevant HLA type were discriminated by public TCR beta frequency. There were HLA-C-restricted CMV-specific TCR beta clonotypes dominating the ex vivo response.

The CDR3 sequence is 14 residues long. CDR1 is MNHEY and CDR2 is SMNVEV in the germline V gene (reference sequence). V was shortened by 5 bases and J by 2 bases, with 12 bases between the two germline ends. Sequenced here: cultured CD8+ T cells from PBMCs, sampled from culture after CMV antigen stimulation. The TCR comes from a human donor in good health (CMV status not recorded). Some clones in this sample may be carry-over from other donors' samples. This rearrangement joins TRBV27 to TRBJ1-2; no firm D call. The CDR3 coding sequence is TGTGCCAGCAGTCCACGGACGGTGAACTATGGCTACACCTTC. Its protein product is CASSPRTVNYGYTF.